Shown below are 27 T cell receptor beta chains from a single sample sequenced in a study of blood T cell repertoires in COVID-19. The method was immunoSEQ multiplex PCR; TCRdb's version includes in-frame clones alone and lacks a portion of them. The sample yields roughly 190,000 clones, about four fifths seen once. Specimen: PBMCs or T cells enriched from blood (not recorded which). The receptor source for this set is a woman under 40 who had recovered from COVID-19.

Regarding this clone: Other DNA sequences in this sample translate to the same CDR3. The chain couples TRBV9 to TRBJ2-2, with D possibly TRBD2 on 6 matching bases. Trimming removed 0 bases from V and 5 bases from J, with 8 bases in between. The CDR3 spans 14 residues. In germline, CDR1 is SGDLS, CDR2 YYNGEE. The CDR3 sequence is CASSVGGGTGELFF. The CDR3, as DNA: TGTGCCAGCAGCGTAGGTGGGGGGACCGGGGAGCTGTTTTTT. Filled out from reference TRBV9 and TRBJ2-2, the complete variable domain reads DSGVTQTPKHLITATGQRVTLRCSPRSGDLSVYWYQQSLDQGLQFLIQYYNGEERAKGNILERFSAQQFPDLHSELNLSSLELGDSALYFCASSVGGGTGELFFGEGSRLTVL.

V gene TRBV11-3 combines with J gene TRBJ2-2, with TRBD2 matching 9 bases. CDR1 is SGHNT and CDR2 is YENEEA in the germline V gene. With V trimmed by 0 bases and J by 5 bases, 10 bases remained unmatched. This CDR3 has 18 residues. The CDR3 DNA reads as TGTGCCAGCAGCTTAGATCTGGTAGCGGGAGTGTATACCGGGGAGCTGTTTTTT. Its translation is CASSLDLVAGVYTGELFF.

The chain uses TRBV6-5 and TRBJ2-2; 7 bases line up with TRBD1. Trimming took 5 bases from V and 6 from J; bases not matched to a gene: 6. Germline V gene lookup returns CDR1 MNHEY and CDR2 SVGAGI. The CDR3 contains 14 residues. In DNA, the CDR3 is TGTGCCAGCAGTACCCGAACAGGGGCCGGGGAGCTGTTTTTT. This sequence encodes CASSTRTGAGELFF.

The rearrangement joins TRBV3-1 (or the pseudogene TRBV3-2) to TRBJ1-4; 8 positions match TRBD1. The ends lost 5 bases at V and 7 bases at J; junction bases unmatched: 6. CDR3 length: 14 amino acids. Germline V gene data show CDR1 as LGHDT and CDR2 as YNNKEL (reference sequence). Written as DNA, the CDR3 is TGTGCCAGCAGCGGCAGGGGGCTGGCTGAAAAACTGTTTTTT. Translating it yields CASSGRGLAEKLFF.

This chain links TRBV28 with TRBJ1-2, with D possibly being TRBD1 (5 bases). The V gene's germline CDR1 is MDHEN and CDR2 SYDVKM. V lost 6 bases, J lost 2 bases, and 10 bases lay in between. The CDR3 has 13 amino acids. CDR3 amino acids: CASRLDMNYGYTF. The CDR3 nucleotides read TGTGCCAGCAGGCTGGACATGAACTATGGCTACACCTTC.

CDR3 nucleotide sequence: TGTGCCTGGAGTAGGGGCTCGGTTTCGAATGGCTACACCTTC. It codes for CAWSRGSVSNGYTF. The V call is TRBV30, the J call TRBJ1-2, with D possibly matching TRBD1 (5 bases). This CDR3 has 14 residues. CDR1 and CDR2 (germline): GTSNPN, SVGIG (reference sequence). The V end was cut by 2 bases, the J end by 6 bases, with 16 bases between.

The chain joins TRBV5-6 to TRBJ1-4; TRBD1 is a possible D gene (5 bases). Trimming took off 4 bases at V and 8 bases at J, with 18 bases between the two ends. CDR1 and CDR2 from the germline V gene are SGHDT and YYEEEE. CDR3 length: 15 residues. DNA of the CDR3: TGTGCCAGCAGCCTTGGGGGGACCCTGAAGGAAAAACTGTTTTTT. Encoded protein: CASSLGGTLKEKLFF.

This clone has more than one count but fewer than ten. As DNA, the CDR3 is TGTGCCAGCAGGACACAGGGCTTCAATCAGCCCCAGCATTTT. Translation gives CASRTQGFNQPQHF. This chain connects TRBV27 to TRBJ1-5; D might be TRBD1 (6 bases). This CDR3 contains 14 residues. Trimming stripped 6 bases from V and 3 bases from J, with 12 bases between. The germline V gene encodes CDR1 MNHEY and CDR2 SMNVEV (reference sequence).

This chain joins TRBV18 and TRBJ1-1; maybe TRBD1 (6 bases). Germline V CDR1 and CDR2: KGHSH, LQKENI. CDR3 size: 14 residues. V was cut by 6 bases and J by 7 bases, with 18 bases left in between. The CDR3 loop reads CASSILKDSNEAFF. In DNA, the CDR3 is TGTGCCAGCTCCATACTTAAGGACAGCAATGAAGCTTTCTTT.

This rearrangement joins TRBV7-2 to TRBJ2-4; no firm D call. There are 14 residues in the CDR3. Germline V gives CDR1 SGHTA, CDR2 FQGNSA. Trimming cost V 1 base and J 5 bases, with 9 bases left between them. The CDR3: CASSLGGNQNIQYF. CDR3 nucleotide sequence: TGTGCCAGCAGCTTAGGAGGTAACCAAAACATTCAGTACTTC.

The V gene is TRBV2, the J gene TRBJ1-6; D possibly corresponds to TRBD1 (5 bases). V gave up 6 bases and J gave up 7 bases, with 10 bases separating them. The CDR3 contains 13 residues. CDR1 and CDR2 from the germline V gene are SNHLY and FYNNEI. CDR3 residues: CASRGEGNSPLHF. In nucleotides, the CDR3 is TGTGCCAGCAGGGGGGAGGGGAATTCACCCCTCCACTTT.

This clone came up a few times. The chain couples TRBV2 to TRBJ1-5; TRBD1 aligns across 9 bases. Germline CDR1 is SNHLY and CDR2 is FYNNEI. The CDR3 is 11 amino acids. Trimming cost V 8 bases and J 11 bases; bases outside gene matches: 4. CDR3 loop: CASGTGLAQHF. The CDR3, as DNA: TGTGCCAGCGGGACAGGGTTGGCCCAGCATTTT.

The CDR3 DNA follows: TGTGCCAGCAGCCTGGACAGGGCGAACTATGGCTACACCTTC. Protein: CASSLDRANYGYTF. This chain uses TRBV5-4 with TRBJ1-2; 8 bases are shared with TRBD1. The germline V gene encodes CDR1 SGHNT and CDR2 YYREEE (reference sequence). After removal of 4 bases from V and 2 bases from J, the junction contained 4 bases not matched to a gene. CDR3 length equals 14 residues.

The CDR3: CASSIWGLGTGELFF. In DNA, the CDR3 is TGTGCCAGTAGTATATGGGGGCTTGGCACCGGGGAGCTGTTTTTT. The V call is TRBV19, the J call TRBJ2-2; D might be TRBD1 (6 bases). The CDR3 length is 15 residues. Trimming left V 2 bases short and J 4 bases short, with 11 bases between. Germline V gene lookup returns CDR1 LNHDA and CDR2 SQIVND (reference sequence).

The chain has TRBV11-2 and TRBJ1-2; D is possibly TRBD1 (5 bases). The V end was cut by 4 bases, the J end by 6 bases, with 12 bases between. CDR1 and CDR2 from the germline V gene are SGHAT and FQNNGV. This CDR3 region has 13 residues. In DNA, the CDR3 is TGTGCCAGCAGCTCCTACTCGACAGATGGCTACACCTTC. Its translation: CASSSYSTDGYTF.

This sequence joins TRBV19 and TRBJ2-7; D is perhaps TRBD1 (5 bases). Trimming removed 5 bases at V and 0 bases at J, with 8 bases between. Germline CDR1 and CDR2: LNHDA and SQIVND (reference sequence). This CDR3 spans 13 amino acids. In DNA, the CDR3 is TGTGCCAGTAGTGGTAGGGGCTCCTACGAGCAGTACGTC. Its translation: CASSGRGSYEQYV.

CDR3 nucleotide sequence: TGTGCCAGCAGTGAAGCGTCTGGCCGGGACAGGGGGAACACTGAAGCTTTCTTT. This encodes CASSEASGRDRGNTEAFF. The chain has TRBV2 and TRBJ1-1; TRBD1 matches at 10 bases. The CDR3 spans 18 residues. Germline CDR1 is SNHLY and CDR2 is FYNNEI. V dropped 0 bases and J dropped 1; count of bases not matched to a gene: 8.

The gene calls are TRBV12-5 and TRBJ2-5, with a weak D call TRBD1 (7 bases). V lost 7 bases and J lost 1, with 16 bases in between. CDR1 and CDR2 (germline): LGHNT, FRNRAP. The CDR3 is made up of 15 amino acids. The CDR3 DNA sequence: TGTGCTAGTGCCCAGGGGGGACGAAGCCAAGAGACCCAGTACTTC. This gives the protein CASAQGGRSQETQYF.

The chain carries TRBV5-1 and TRBJ1-6; 7 positions match TRBD1. The germline gives CDR1 SGHRS, CDR2 YFSETQ. The CDR3 contains 16 residues. The trim removed 5 bases at V and 5 bases at J, leaving 10 bases unmatched. CDR3 DNA sequence: TGCGCCAGCAGTTCGCGACAGGGCAGGAATAATTCACCCCTCCACTTT. Residues: CASSSRQGRNNSPLHF.

V gene TRBV6-5 combines with J gene TRBJ1-2, with 11 bases fitting TRBD1. J gave up 4 bases and V 6 bases, and 7 bases lay outside the gene matches. The CDR3 has 15 residues. Germline CDR1 is MNHEY and CDR2 is SVGAGI. Here the CDR3 reads CASRNSGTGGYGYTF. DNA for the CDR3: TGTGCCAGCAGGAACTCCGGGACAGGGGGCTATGGCTACACCTTC.

This chain links TRBV4-1 with TRBJ1-5; no definite D call. Trimming removed 1 base at V and 2 bases at J, with 9 bases between. The CDR3 contains 15 residues. Germline V gives CDR1 MGHRA, CDR2 YSYEKL. The CDR3 here is CASSQAPLGNQPQHF. CDR3 nucleotides: TGCGCCAGCAGCCAAGCCCCCTTAGGCAATCAGCCCCAGCATTTT.

The chain is built from TRBV6-5 and TRBJ1-1; perhaps TRBD1 as D (5 bases). Trimming shortened V by 6 bases and J by 4 bases, and 15 bases separated the two germline ends. This CDR3 region has 14 residues. Germline CDR1 MNHEY, CDR2 SVGAGI. This chain's CDR3 is CASSQREGFTEAFF. The CDR3 region has the DNA TGTGCCAGCAGCCAAAGGGAGGGGTTCACTGAAGCTTTCTTT.

V and J are TRBV4-1 and TRBJ2-7; TRBD2 is a possible D gene (6 bases). V was trimmed by 3 bases and J by 0 bases, leaving 12 bases between them. The CDR3 consists of 15 residues. Germline V gives CDR1 MGHRA, CDR2 YSYEKL. DNA for the CDR3: TGCGCCAGCAGCCAGATTAGCGGAGCCTCCTACGAGCAGTACTTC. Protein product: CASSQISGASYEQYF.

CDR3 in DNA: TGTGCCAGCAGTTTGGGAGGGTTGAACACTGAAGCTTTCTTT. Translating gives CASSLGGLNTEAFF. The gene calls are TRBV27 and TRBJ1-1; D gene uncertain. CDR1 and CDR2 from the germline V gene are MNHEY and SMNVEV (reference sequence). Trimming took off 3 bases at V and 0 bases at J, with 8 bases between the two ends. This CDR3 contains 14 residues.

This chain connects TRBV7-3 to TRBJ2-5; 14 positions match TRBD2. Germline CDR1 SGHTA, CDR2 FQGTGA. The CDR3 contains 17 residues. V lost 4 bases to trimming and J lost 4 bases; unmatched junction nucleotides: 8. The CDR3 region is CASSSLPGLAGVETQYF. The CDR3 DNA reads TGTGCCAGCAGCTCCCTACCGGGACTAGCGGGAGTAGAGACCCAGTACTTC.

This chain uses TRBV6-5 with TRBJ1-2, with D uncertain. The CDR3 consists of 14 residues. V lost 1 base and J 1 base, leaving 7 bases between the germline ends. Germline V gives CDR1 MNHEY, CDR2 SVGAGI. The CDR3 here is CASSYYGLNYGYTF. CDR3 nucleotides: TGTGCCAGCAGTTACTACGGACTTAACTATGGCTACACCTTC.

The rearrangement uses TRBV7-9 and TRBJ2-3; D perhaps matches TRBD1 (5 bases). V lost 5 bases to trimming and J lost 3 bases, with 9 bases between them. Germline CDR1 SEHNR, CDR2 FQNEAQ (reference sequence). The CDR3 covers 13 residues. CDR3 nucleotide sequence: TGTGCCAGCAGCCCAGGGTGGACAGATACGCAGTATTTT. Translated, it gives CASSPGWTDTQYF.